This paragraph reports one T cell receptor (beta chain). This sample was included in a study of early T cells in non-severe SARS-CoV-2 infection. TCRdb re-derived calls from the 5' RACE reads in MiXCR, one entry per CDR3 protein. The sample contains tens of thousands of distinct CDR3 sequences, roughly 16% of which appear only once. The source is an adult who was a healthcare worker with PCR-confirmed SARS-CoV-2 infection or an uninfected control (not recorded which). Sequencing input: whole blood.

The CDR3 region has the DNA TGTGCCAGCAGCTCTTATACCGGGGCCGGGGATGGCTACACCTTC. This codes for CASSSYTGAGDGYTF. The rearrangement joins TRBV5-5 to TRBJ1-2, with D possibly TRBD1 on 5 matching bases. V shed 3 bases and J shed 6 bases, with 18 bases lying between them. The CDR3 is 15 residues long. CDR1 and CDR2 (germline): SGHKS, YYEKEE (reference sequence).